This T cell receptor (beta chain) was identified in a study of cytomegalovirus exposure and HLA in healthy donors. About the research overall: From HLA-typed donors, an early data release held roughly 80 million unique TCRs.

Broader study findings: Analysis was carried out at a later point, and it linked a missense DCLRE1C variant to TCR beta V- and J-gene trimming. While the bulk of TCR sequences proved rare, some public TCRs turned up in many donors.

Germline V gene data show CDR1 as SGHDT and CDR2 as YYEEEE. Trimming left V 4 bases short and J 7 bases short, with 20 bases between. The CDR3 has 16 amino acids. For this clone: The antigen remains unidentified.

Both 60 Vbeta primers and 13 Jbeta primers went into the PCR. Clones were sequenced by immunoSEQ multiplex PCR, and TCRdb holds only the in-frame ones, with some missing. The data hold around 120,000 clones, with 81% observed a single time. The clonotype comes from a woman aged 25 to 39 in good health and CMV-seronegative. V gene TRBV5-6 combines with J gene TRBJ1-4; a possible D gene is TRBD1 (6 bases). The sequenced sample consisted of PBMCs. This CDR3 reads CASSAAKQGYGEKLFF. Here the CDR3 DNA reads TGTGCCAGCAGCGCTGCTAAACAGGGTTATGGTGAAAAACTGTTTTTT.